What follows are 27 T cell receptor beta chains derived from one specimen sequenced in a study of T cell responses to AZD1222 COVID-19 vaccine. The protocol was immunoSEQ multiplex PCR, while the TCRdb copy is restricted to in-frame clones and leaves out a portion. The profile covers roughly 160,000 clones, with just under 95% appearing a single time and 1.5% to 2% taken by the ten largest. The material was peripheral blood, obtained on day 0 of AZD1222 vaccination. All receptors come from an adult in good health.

CDR3 DNA: TGTGCCAGCAGAGGGTCCCTCTACGAGCAGTACTTC. Translated: CASRGSLYEQYF. The rearrangement links TRBV6-5 to TRBJ2-7; D gene ambiguous. The germline V gene encodes CDR1 MNHEY and CDR2 SVGAGI. The CDR3 is 12 amino acids. Trimming took off 6 bases at V and 3 bases at J, with 9 bases between the two ends.

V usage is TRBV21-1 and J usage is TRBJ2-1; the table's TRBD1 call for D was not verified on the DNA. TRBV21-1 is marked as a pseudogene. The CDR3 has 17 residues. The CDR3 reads CASSKALGQGARNEQFF. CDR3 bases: TGTGCCAGCAGCAAAGCGCTAGGGCAGGGGGCCCGAAATGAGCAGTTCTTC.

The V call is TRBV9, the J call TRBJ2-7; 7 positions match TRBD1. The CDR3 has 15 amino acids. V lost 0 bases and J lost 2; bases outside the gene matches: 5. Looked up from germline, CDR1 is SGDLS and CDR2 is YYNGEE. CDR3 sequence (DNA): TGTGCCAGCAGCGTAGGTTCGGGACAGACCTACGAGCAGTACTTC. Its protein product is CASSVGSGQTYEQYF.

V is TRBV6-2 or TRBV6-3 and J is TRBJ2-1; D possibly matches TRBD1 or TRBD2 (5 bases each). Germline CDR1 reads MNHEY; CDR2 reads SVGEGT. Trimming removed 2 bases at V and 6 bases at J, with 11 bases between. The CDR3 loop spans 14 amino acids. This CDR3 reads CASSYRGPSNEQFF. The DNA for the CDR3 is TGTGCCAGCAGTTACCGGGGACCCTCCAATGAGCAGTTCTTC.

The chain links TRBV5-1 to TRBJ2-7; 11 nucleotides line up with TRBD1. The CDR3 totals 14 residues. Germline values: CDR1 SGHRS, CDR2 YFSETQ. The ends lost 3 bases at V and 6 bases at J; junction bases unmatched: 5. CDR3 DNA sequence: TGCGCCAGCAGCTCCGGGACAGGGGGGGTCGAGCAGTACTTC. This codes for CASSSGTGGVEQYF.

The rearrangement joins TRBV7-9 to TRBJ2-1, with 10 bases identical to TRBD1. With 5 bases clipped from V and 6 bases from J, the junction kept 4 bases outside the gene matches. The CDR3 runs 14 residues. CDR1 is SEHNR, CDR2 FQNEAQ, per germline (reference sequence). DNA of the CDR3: TGTGCCAGCAGCGCCTGGACAGGGGGCAATGAGCAGTTCTTC. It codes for CASSAWTGGNEQFF.

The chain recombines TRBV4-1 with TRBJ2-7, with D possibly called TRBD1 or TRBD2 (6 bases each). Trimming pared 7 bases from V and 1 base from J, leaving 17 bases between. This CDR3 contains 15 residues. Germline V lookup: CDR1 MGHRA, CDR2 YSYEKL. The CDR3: CASTPGAGPSYEQYF. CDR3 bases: TGCGCCAGCACCCCAGGGGCGGGACCTTCCTACGAGCAGTACTTC.

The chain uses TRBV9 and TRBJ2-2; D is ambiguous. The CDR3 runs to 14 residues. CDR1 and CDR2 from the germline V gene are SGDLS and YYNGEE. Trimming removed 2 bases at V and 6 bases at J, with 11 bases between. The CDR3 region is CASSVESLAGELFF. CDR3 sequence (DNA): TGTGCCAGCAGCGTGGAAAGTCTTGCCGGGGAGCTGTTTTTT.

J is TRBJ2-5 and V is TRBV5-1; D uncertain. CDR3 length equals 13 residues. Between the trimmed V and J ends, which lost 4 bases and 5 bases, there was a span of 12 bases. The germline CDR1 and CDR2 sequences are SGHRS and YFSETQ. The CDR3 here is CASSPPVLETQYF. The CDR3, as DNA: TGCGCCAGCAGCCCCCCGGTCTTGGAGACCCAGTACTTC. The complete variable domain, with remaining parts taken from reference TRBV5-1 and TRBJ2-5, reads KAGVTQTPRYLIKTRGQQVTLSCSPISGHRSVSWYQQTPGQGLQFLFEYFSETQRNKGNFPGRFSGRQFSNSRSEMNVSTLELGDSALYLCASSPPVLETQYFGPGTRLLVL.

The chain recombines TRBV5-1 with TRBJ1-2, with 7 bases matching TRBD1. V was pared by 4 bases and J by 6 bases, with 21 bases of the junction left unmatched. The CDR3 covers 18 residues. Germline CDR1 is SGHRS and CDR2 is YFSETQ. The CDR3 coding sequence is TGCGCCAGCAGCGCCGGCGACAGGGAGCCTCTTTCCTCCAATGGCTACACCTTC. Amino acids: CASSAGDREPLSSNGYTF. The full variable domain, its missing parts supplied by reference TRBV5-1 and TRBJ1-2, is KAGVTQTPRYLIKTRGQQVTLSCSPISGHRSVSWYQQTPGQGLQFLFEYFSETQRNKGNFPGRFSGRQFSNSRSEMNVSTLELGDSALYLCASSAGDREPLSSNGYTFGSGTRLTVV.

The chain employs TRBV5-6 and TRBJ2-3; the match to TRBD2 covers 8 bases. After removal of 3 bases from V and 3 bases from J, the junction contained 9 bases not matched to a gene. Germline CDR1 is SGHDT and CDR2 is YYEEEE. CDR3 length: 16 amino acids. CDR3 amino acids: CASSYEAGVSTDTQYF. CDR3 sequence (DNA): TGTGCCAGCAGCTATGAAGCGGGAGTGAGTACAGATACGCAGTATTTT.

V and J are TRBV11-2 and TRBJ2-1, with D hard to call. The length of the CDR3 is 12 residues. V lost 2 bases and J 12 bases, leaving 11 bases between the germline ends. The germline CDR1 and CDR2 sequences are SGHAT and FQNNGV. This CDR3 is CASSLQVSGQFF. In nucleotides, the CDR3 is TGTGCCAGCAGCTTACAGGTATCAGGGCAGTTCTTC.

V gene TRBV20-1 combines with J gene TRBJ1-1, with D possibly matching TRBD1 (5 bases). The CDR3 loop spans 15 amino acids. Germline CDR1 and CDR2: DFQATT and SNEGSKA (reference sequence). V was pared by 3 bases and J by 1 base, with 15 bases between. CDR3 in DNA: TGCAGTGCTAGTCGGTCAGGGAGGGAGAACACTGAAGCTTTCTTT. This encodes CSASRSGRENTEAFF.

CDR3 bases: TGTGCCAGCAGCGCCACGGGCAGGTGGGGATACACTGAAGCTTTCTTT. It is translated as CASSATGRWGYTEAFF. V gene TRBV5-8 combines with J gene TRBJ1-1; D is undetermined. This CDR3 contains 16 residues. V was pared by 4 bases and J by 3 bases, with 19 bases between. Germline CDR1 reads SGHTS; CDR2 reads YDEGEE.

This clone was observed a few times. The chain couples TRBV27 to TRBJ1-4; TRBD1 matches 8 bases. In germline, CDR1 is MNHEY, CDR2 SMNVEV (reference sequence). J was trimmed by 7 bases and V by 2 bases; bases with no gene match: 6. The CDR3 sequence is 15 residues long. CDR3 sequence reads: CASSLPRGLLEKLFF. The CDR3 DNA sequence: TGTGCCAGCAGTTTACCCAGGGGGCTCCTTGAAAAACTGTTTTTT.

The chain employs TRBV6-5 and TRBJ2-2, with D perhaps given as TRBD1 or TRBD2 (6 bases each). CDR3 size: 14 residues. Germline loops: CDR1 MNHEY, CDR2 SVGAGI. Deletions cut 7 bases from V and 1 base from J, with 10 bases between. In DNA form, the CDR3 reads TGTGCCAGCAAAGGGGGAGGGAACACCGGGGAGCTGTTTTTT. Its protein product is CASKGGGNTGELFF.

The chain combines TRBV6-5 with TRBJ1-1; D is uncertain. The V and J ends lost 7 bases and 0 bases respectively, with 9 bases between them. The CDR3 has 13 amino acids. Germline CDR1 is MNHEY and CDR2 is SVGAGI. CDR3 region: CASTQALNTEAFF. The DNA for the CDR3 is TGTGCCAGCACGCAGGCCTTGAACACTGAAGCTTTCTTT.

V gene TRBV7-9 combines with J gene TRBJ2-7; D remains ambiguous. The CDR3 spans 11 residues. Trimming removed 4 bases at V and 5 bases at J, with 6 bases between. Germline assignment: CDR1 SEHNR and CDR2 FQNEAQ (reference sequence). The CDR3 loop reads CASSYSDEQYF. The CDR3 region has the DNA TGTGCCAGCAGCTACTCTGACGAGCAGTACTTC. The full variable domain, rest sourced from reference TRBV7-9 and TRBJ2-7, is DTGVSQNPRHKITKRGQNVTFRCDPISEHNRLYWYRQTLGQGPEFLTYFQNEAQLEKSRLLSDRFSAERPKGSFSTLEIQRTEQGDSAMYLCASSYSDEQYFGPGTRLTVT.

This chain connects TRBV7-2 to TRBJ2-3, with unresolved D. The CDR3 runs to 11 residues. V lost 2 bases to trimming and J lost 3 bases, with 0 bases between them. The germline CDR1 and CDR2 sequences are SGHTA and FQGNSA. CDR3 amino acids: CASSLTDTQYF. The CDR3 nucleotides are TGTGCCAGCAGCTTAACAGATACGCAGTATTTT.

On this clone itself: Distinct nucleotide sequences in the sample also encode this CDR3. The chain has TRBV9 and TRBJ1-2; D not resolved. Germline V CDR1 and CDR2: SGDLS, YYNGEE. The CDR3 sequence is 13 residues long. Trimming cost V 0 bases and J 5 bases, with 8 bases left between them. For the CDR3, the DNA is TGTGCCAGCAGCGTAGGCGATGGGTATGGCTACACCTTC. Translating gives CASSVGDGYGYTF.

CDR3 DNA: TGCGCCAGCAGCTTGACAGGGGGACTAAGTAGCAATGAGCAGTTCTTC. Protein: CASSLTGGLSSNEQFF. The chain has TRBV5-1 and TRBJ2-1, with D maybe TRBD1 (8 bases). Germline V gene lookup returns CDR1 SGHRS and CDR2 YFSETQ. This CDR3 region has 16 residues. The germline V and J ends were trimmed by 1 base and 6 bases, with 17 bases remaining between them.

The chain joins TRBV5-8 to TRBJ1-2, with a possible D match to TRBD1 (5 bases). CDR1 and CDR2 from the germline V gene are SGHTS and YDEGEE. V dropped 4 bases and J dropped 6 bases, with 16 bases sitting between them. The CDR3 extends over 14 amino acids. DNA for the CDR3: TGTGCCAGCAGCCTCCGAGCAGGGAGTAATGGCTACACCTTC. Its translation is CASSLRAGSNGYTF.

The CDR3 nucleotides read TGTGCCAGCAGCTTAGGTGGATTCACTGAAGCTTTCTTT. This translates into CASSLGGFTEAFF. The chain uses TRBV7-3 and TRBJ1-1, with unresolved D. V lost 2 bases and J lost 4, with 8 bases in between. There are 13 residues in the CDR3. Looked up from germline, CDR1 is SGHTA and CDR2 is FQGTGA.

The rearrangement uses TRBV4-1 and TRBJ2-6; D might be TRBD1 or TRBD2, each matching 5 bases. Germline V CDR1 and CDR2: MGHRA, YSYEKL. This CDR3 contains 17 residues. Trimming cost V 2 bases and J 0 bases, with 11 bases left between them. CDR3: CASSQPRDLSGANVLTF. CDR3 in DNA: TGCGCCAGCAGCCAACCACGGGACCTCTCTGGGGCCAACGTCCTGACTTTC.

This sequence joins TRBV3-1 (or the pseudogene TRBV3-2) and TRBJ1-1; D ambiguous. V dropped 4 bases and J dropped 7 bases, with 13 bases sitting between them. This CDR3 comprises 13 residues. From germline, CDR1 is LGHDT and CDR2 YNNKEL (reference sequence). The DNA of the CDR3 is TGTGCCAGCAGCCCCATAGATCGGGATGAAGCTTTCTTT. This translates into CASSPIDRDEAFF.

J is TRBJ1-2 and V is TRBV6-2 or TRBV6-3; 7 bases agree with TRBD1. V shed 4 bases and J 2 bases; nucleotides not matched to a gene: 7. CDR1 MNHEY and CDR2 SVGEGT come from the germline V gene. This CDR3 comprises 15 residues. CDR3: CASSLRTGGNYGYTF. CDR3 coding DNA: TGTGCCAGCAGTTTGCGGACAGGCGGGAACTATGGCTACACCTTC.

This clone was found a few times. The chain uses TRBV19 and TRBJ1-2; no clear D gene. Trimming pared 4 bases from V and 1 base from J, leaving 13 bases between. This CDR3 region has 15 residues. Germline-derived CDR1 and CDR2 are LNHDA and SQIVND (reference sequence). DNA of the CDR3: TGTGCCAGTAGTAGATGGAGTGGAAGTAACTATGGCTACACCTTC. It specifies CASSRWSGSNYGYTF.